These 21 T cell receptor beta chains were sequenced from one sample in a study of blood T cell repertoires in COVID-19. Measured with immunoSEQ multiplex PCR; TCRdb has only the in-frame clones, and not every one. Among 150,000 to 180,000 clones listed, roughly 80% were seen once. Specimen: peripheral blood. The receptors originated from a man between 60 and 75 years old with acute or convalescent COVID-19.

The chain uses TRBV7-2 and TRBJ2-7, with 7 bases lining up with TRBD1. The CDR3 extends over 15 amino acids. After removal of 4 bases from V and 4 bases from J, the junction contained 10 bases not matched to a gene. CDR1 and CDR2 from the germline V gene are SGHTA and FQGNSA. CDR3 amino acids: CASSSASTGKYEQYF. The CDR3 DNA reads TGTGCCAGCAGCTCCGCCTCGACAGGGAAATACGAGCAGTACTTC.

The chain couples TRBV2 to TRBJ1-1, with D perhaps TRBD1 (5 bases). The CDR3 totals 14 residues. Trimming left V 2 bases short and J 4 bases short, with 11 bases between. Germline CDR1 is SNHLY and CDR2 is FYNNEI. CDR3 nucleotide sequence: TGTGCCAGCAGTGAACAGGGTTCGGTCACTGAAGCTTTCTTT. Its translation: CASSEQGSVTEAFF.

This clone was seen more than once but under ten times. The chain carries TRBV10-1 and TRBJ1-5, with D perhaps TRBD1 (6 bases). The germline V gene encodes CDR1 WNHNN and CDR2 SYGVQD (reference sequence). There are 12 residues in the CDR3. Trimming removed 10 bases from V and 4 bases from J, with 11 bases in between. The CDR3 loop reads CATRTANQPQHF. Written as DNA, the CDR3 is TGCGCCACCAGGACAGCGAATCAGCCCCAGCATTTT.

The chain recombines TRBV5-4 with TRBJ2-3; 13 bases line up with TRBD2. The germline CDR1 and CDR2 sequences are SGHNT and YYREEE (reference sequence). Losses at the gene ends were 2 bases for V and 3 bases for J; bases not matched to a gene: 6. The CDR3 covers 17 residues. This chain's CDR3 is CASSLTSGGATTDTQYF. DNA of the CDR3: TGTGCCAGCAGCTTAACTAGCGGGGGGGCCACGACAGATACGCAGTATTTT.

The V call is TRBV28, the J call TRBJ2-5, with D tentatively TRBD2 (5 bases). This CDR3 contains 12 residues. Trimming left V 7 bases short and J 7 bases short, with 13 bases between. Germline CDR1 MDHEN, CDR2 SYDVKM. The CDR3 is CASKSFEGTQYF. The CDR3 bases are TGTGCCAGCAAATCCTTTGAGGGGACCCAGTACTTC.

This rearrangement joins TRBV5-1 to TRBJ2-2; D is undetermined. The germline CDR1 and CDR2 sequences are SGHRS and YFSETQ. V lost 0 bases to trimming and J lost 3 bases, with 6 bases between them. CDR3 length: 14 residues. The CDR3 DNA reads as TGCGCCAGCAGCTTGGATGCGGACACCGGGGAGCTGTTTTTT. It yields the protein CASSLDADTGELFF.

This sequence joins TRBV24-1 and TRBJ2-3; D is unclear. Trimming cost V 4 bases and J 1 base, with 14 bases left between them. CDR1 is KGHDR, CDR2 SFDVKD, per germline. The CDR3 extends over 16 amino acids. CDR3 in DNA: TGTGCCACCAGTGACTCCAGACGCGGAGGCACAGATACGCAGTATTTT. Translation gives CATSDSRRGGTDTQYF.

This chain joins TRBV27 and TRBJ1-1; weak D call: TRBD1 (6 bases). CDR3 length: 15 amino acids. The V and J ends lost 6 bases and 1 base respectively, with 15 bases between them. CDR1 is MNHEY and CDR2 is SMNVEV in the germline V gene (reference sequence). CDR3 sequence (DNA): TGTGCCAGCAGAGGGGGGGGCGCAGGGAACACTGAAGCTTTCTTT. It codes for CASRGGGAGNTEAFF.

This chain links TRBV7-8 with TRBJ2-5; TRBD1 matches at 9 bases. Trimming took 3 bases from V and 4 from J; bases not matched to a gene: 9. The germline V gene encodes CDR1 SGHVS and CDR2 FQNEAQ. The CDR3 runs 16 residues. The chain's CDR3 is CASSFGTGGSGETQYF. CDR3 in DNA: TGTGCCAGCAGCTTCGGAACAGGGGGCTCAGGAGAGACCCAGTACTTC.

The genes are TRBV28 and TRBJ1-5; 12 nucleotides line up with TRBD1. Trimming removed 4 bases from V and 4 bases from J; junction bases left unmatched: 11. CDR3 length: 18 residues. From germline, CDR1 is MDHEN and CDR2 SYDVKM. CDR3 DNA: TGTGCCAGCAGTTACCCGGGACAGGGGGCTGTGGGGAATCAGCCCCAGCATTTT. This translates into CASSYPGQGAVGNQPQHF.

This sequence joins TRBV10-3 and TRBJ2-2; 7 bases are shared with TRBD1. This CDR3 region has 15 residues. J gave up 1 base and V 4 bases, and 3 bases lay outside the gene matches. In germline, CDR1 is ENHRY, CDR2 SYGVKD. CDR3 sequence: CAISGTGRNTGELFF. The CDR3 bases are TGTGCCATCAGTGGGACAGGTCGGAACACCGGGGAGCTGTTTTTT.

The chain is built from TRBV7-3 and TRBJ2-1, with 7 bases matching TRBD2. This CDR3 region has 14 residues. J lost 7 bases, V lost 2 bases, and 5 bases had no gene match. Germline CDR1 and CDR2: SGHTA and FQGTGA. CDR3 protein: CASSLAGVMNEQFF. The CDR3 DNA is TGTGCCAGCAGCTTAGCGGGAGTAATGAATGAGCAGTTCTTC. The whole variable domain, remainder taken from reference TRBV7-3 and TRBJ2-1, is GAGVSQTPSNKVTEKGKYVELRCDPISGHTALYWYRQSLGQGPEFLIYFQGTGAADDSGLPNDRFFAVRPEGSVSTLKIQRTERGDSAVYLCASSLAGVMNEQFFGPGTRLTVL.

The chain employs TRBV6-5 and TRBJ1-1; D not resolved. Trimming pared 0 bases from V and 2 bases from J, leaving 10 bases between. The germline V gene encodes CDR1 MNHEY and CDR2 SVGAGI. This CDR3 is 15 amino acids long. CDR3 DNA sequence: TGTGCCAGCAGTTACTCGGAGGGTGGAAACACTGAAGCTTTCTTT. It encodes CASSYSEGGNTEAFF.

The chain combines TRBV6-6 with TRBJ2-7; weak D call: TRBD2 (5 bases). Trimming took off 0 bases at V and 6 bases at J, with 18 bases between the two ends. From germline, CDR1 is MNHNY and CDR2 SVGAGI (reference sequence). The CDR3 runs to 16 residues. For the CDR3, the DNA is TGTGCCAGCAGTTACTCCCCCGGGGTGAAATTTGTCGAGCAGTACTTC. Protein product: CASSYSPGVKFVEQYF.

This clone was picked up a small number of times. The CDR3 spells CSVRQGSRELFF. Written as DNA, the CDR3 is TGCAGCGTCAGACAGGGTAGCCGGGAGCTGTTTTTT. This chain connects TRBV29-1 to TRBJ2-2, with 7 bases identical to TRBD1. The junction had 7 bases not matched to a gene; V was cut back by 6 bases and J by 9 bases. Germline V lookup: CDR1 SQVTM, CDR2 ANQGSEA. This CDR3 has 12 amino acids.

This clone was picked up one time. The rearrangement uses TRBV18 and TRBJ1-2; weak D call: TRBD1 (5 bases). Between the trimmed V and J ends, which lost 2 bases and 7 bases, there was a span of 14 bases. CDR3 size: 14 residues. Germline lookup yields CDR1 KGHSH and CDR2 LQKENI. CDR3 coding DNA: TGTGCCAGCTCACCAGGATCAGGGCGGTCTGGCTACACCTTC. Translated: CASSPGSGRSGYTF.

V gene TRBV4-2 combines with J gene TRBJ1-2, with 8 positions matching TRBD1. V lost 4 bases to trimming and J lost 5 bases; unmatched junction nucleotides: 12. Germline V gives CDR1 LGHNA, CDR2 YNFKEQ. CDR3 length: 16 residues. The CDR3 spells CASSPHGQGLLYGYTF. CDR3 DNA sequence: TGTGCCAGCAGCCCTCACGGACAGGGCCTTCTTTATGGCTACACCTTC.

This clone was seen just once. The rearrangement uses TRBV5-1 and TRBJ2-3; D gene unclear. CDR1 is SGHRS, CDR2 YFSETQ, per germline. This CDR3 comprises 13 residues. Trimming took off 4 bases at V and 0 bases at J, with 6 bases between the two ends. The CDR3 DNA follows: TGCGCCAGCAGCCTAACTAGCACAGATACGCAGTATTTT. It is translated as CASSLTSTDTQYF.

The chain links TRBV11-1 to TRBJ1-5; D remains ambiguous. The length of the CDR3 is 14 residues. The germline V gene encodes CDR1 SGHAT and CDR2 FQDESV (reference sequence). V was cut by 5 bases and J by 0 bases, with 8 bases left in between. This CDR3 is CASSPRGSNQPQHF. Written as DNA, the CDR3 is TGTGCCAGCAGCCCCCGGGGTAGCAATCAGCCCCAGCATTTT.

This clone is a singleton in its sample. The V call is TRBV3-1 (or the pseudogene TRBV3-2), the J call TRBJ1-1; D is unresolved. Germline V gives CDR1 LGHDT, CDR2 YNNKEL (reference sequence). The V and J ends lost 4 bases and 0 bases respectively, with 15 bases between them. The CDR3 runs 16 residues. The CDR3: CASSPAFERLNTEAFF. CDR3 coding DNA: TGTGCCAGCAGCCCCGCGTTTGAACGGTTGAACACTGAAGCTTTCTTT.

The chain couples TRBV7-2 to TRBJ1-2, with TRBD1 matching 7 bases. In germline, CDR1 is SGHTA, CDR2 FQGNSA. Trimming removed 4 bases from V and 2 bases from J; junction bases left unmatched: 4. The CDR3 length is 14 residues. Written as DNA, the CDR3 is TGTGCCAGCAGCTCCCTGACAGGGAACTATGGCTACACCTTC. Protein: CASSSLTGNYGYTF. Full variable domain (rest looked up from reference TRBV7-2 and TRBJ1-2): GAGVSQSPSNKVTEKGKDVELRCDPISGHTALYWYRQSLGQGLEFLIYFQGNSAPDKSGLPSDRFSAERTGGSVSTLTIQRTQQEDSAVYLCASSSLTGNYGYTFGSGTRLTVV.